These 21 T cell receptor beta chains were all obtained from the same sample, sequenced in a study of blood T cell repertoires in COVID-19. Profiling relied on immunoSEQ multiplex PCR, and the TCRdb table lists in-frame clones only, not all of them. The table shows roughly 150,000 clones, with approximately 91% occurring only once. The sample was peripheral blood. These receptors came from a man aged 18 to 29 with COVID-19, enrolled during active disease.

The V gene is TRBV19, the J gene TRBJ2-1; 7 bases map to TRBD1. CDR1 and CDR2 from the germline V gene are LNHDA and SQIVND (reference sequence). Trimming cost V 6 bases and J 4 bases; bases outside gene matches: 12. CDR3 size: 16 residues. DNA for the CDR3: TGTGCCAGTAGATCCCCTAGGGACAGCTCTTACAATGAGCAGTTCTTC. This codes for CASRSPRDSSYNEQFF. The entire variable domain, with the rest obtained from reference TRBV19 and TRBJ2-1, is as follows: DGGITQSPKYLFRKEGQNVTLSCEQNLNHDAMYWYRQDPGQGLRLIYYSQIVNDFQKGDIAEGYSVSREKKESFPLTVTSAQKNPTAFYLCASRSPRDSSYNEQFFGPGTRLTVL.

J is TRBJ1-4 and V is TRBV5-6, with a tentative D call TRBD1 (6 bases). The CDR3 consists of 15 residues. Germline V gives CDR1 SGHDT, CDR2 YYEEEE. The V gene lost 0 bases and the J gene lost 7 bases, with 13 bases spanning the gap. Here the CDR3 DNA reads TGTGCCAGCAGCTTGGTTCAGGGGACCTCTGAAAAACTGTTTTTT. Translating it yields CASSLVQGTSEKLFF. Full variable domain (outside the CDR3, taken from reference TRBV5-6 and TRBJ1-4): DAGVTQSPTHLIKTRGQQVTLRCSPKSGHDTVSWYQQALGQGPQFIFQYYEEEERQRGNFPDRFSGHQFPNYSSELNVNALLLGDSALYLCASSLVQGTSEKLFFGSGTQLSVL.

This clone was recorded once. This chain uses TRBV7-8 with TRBJ1-3, with D uncertain. The ends were cut back, 2 bases at V and 0 bases at J, with 8 bases in the middle. Per germline, CDR1 SGHVS and CDR2 FQNEAQ. The CDR3 is 15 residues long. This CDR3 reads CASSLWPGSGNTIYF. The CDR3 region has the DNA TGTGCCAGCAGCTTATGGCCGGGCTCTGGAAACACCATATATTTT. The full variable domain, its missing parts supplied by reference TRBV7-8 and TRBJ1-3, is GAGVSQSPRYKVAKRGQDVALRCDPISGHVSLFWYQQALGQGPEFLTYFQNEAQLDKSGLPSDRFFAERPEGSVSTLKIQRTQQEDSAVYLCASSLWPGSGNTIYFGEGSWLTVV.

The rearrangement joins TRBV30 to TRBJ2-1; D uncertain. V lost 1 base to trimming and J lost 1 base, with 11 bases between them. Germline V gives CDR1 GTSNPN, CDR2 SVGIG (reference sequence). There are 15 residues in the CDR3. Here the CDR3 DNA reads TGTGCCTGGAGTGCAGACCTAGTATCCTACAATGAGCAGTTCTTC. Translated, it gives CAWSADLVSYNEQFF.

The chain has TRBV6-5 and TRBJ2-1; 16 nucleotides line up with TRBD2. This CDR3 contains 15 residues. The germline CDR1 and CDR2 sequences are MNHEY and SVGAGI. The V gene end was trimmed by 8 bases and the J gene end by 5 bases; junction bases not matched to a gene: 3. The DNA for the CDR3 is TGTGCCAGCCGGGGACTAGCGGGAGGGCACAATGAGCAGTTCTTC. Translated: CASRGLAGGHNEQFF.

The J gene is TRBJ2-7, the V gene TRBV11-2; TRBD1 aligns across 12 bases. Germline lookup yields CDR1 SGHAT and CDR2 FQNNGV. The CDR3 totals 14 residues. The V segment lost 5 bases and the J segment 7 bases; nucleotides outside the gene matches: 6. Here the CDR3 reads CASSPGQGAREQYF. In nucleotides, the CDR3 is TGTGCCAGCAGCCCGGGACAGGGGGCGAGGGAGCAGTACTTC.

The V call is TRBV7-7, the J call TRBJ2-3, with 8 bases lining up with TRBD2. Unmatched junction bases numbered 17, after V lost 5 bases and J lost 4 bases. This CDR3 is built from 18 residues. CDR1 and CDR2 (germline): SSHAT, FNYEAQ (reference sequence). The CDR3 nucleotides are TGTGCCAGCAGCCCCGGCATCTGGGCTAGCGGGTCGTCAGATACGCAGTATTTT. Its protein is CASSPGIWASGSSDTQYF.

The chain combines TRBV9 with TRBJ2-1; a possible D gene is TRBD2 (5 bases). CDR1 SGDLS and CDR2 YYNGEE come from the germline V gene. This CDR3 region has 16 residues. V was shortened by 4 bases and J by 3 bases, with 17 bases between the two germline ends. As DNA, the CDR3 is TGTGCCAGCAGCACCCGAAAGAGCGGATACTACAATGAGCAGTTCTTC. Its protein product is CASSTRKSGYYNEQFF.

This clone has only one observation. This chain connects TRBV6-5 to TRBJ2-1, with D hard to call. Germline assignment: CDR1 MNHEY and CDR2 SVGAGI. The V and J ends lost 3 bases and 5 bases respectively, with 5 bases between them. This CDR3 contains 12 residues. The CDR3 region has the DNA TGTGCCAGCAGTTATGGCAACAATGAGCAGTTCTTC. It yields the protein CASSYGNNEQFF.

This clone was counted only a few times. The chain couples TRBV10-1 to TRBJ2-7; a weak D match, TRBD1 (5 bases). This CDR3 is 16 amino acids long. Germline CDR1 reads WNHNN; CDR2 reads SYGVQD (reference sequence). The V and J ends lost 0 bases and 6 bases respectively, with 18 bases between them. This CDR3 is CASSESRTQTQIEQYF. The DNA for the CDR3 is TGCGCCAGCAGTGAGTCACGGACACAAACACAGATCGAGCAGTACTTC.

V gene TRBV4-1 combines with J gene TRBJ1-1, with D unclear. This CDR3 has 15 amino acids. V was pared by 0 bases and J by 0 bases, with 8 bases between. CDR1 and CDR2 (germline): MGHRA, YSYEKL. This chain's CDR3 is CASSQDSGLNTEAFF. In DNA, the CDR3 is TGCGCCAGCAGCCAAGATTCAGGTTTGAACACTGAAGCTTTCTTT.

The chain joins TRBV7-3 to TRBJ2-1, with 9 bases fitting TRBD1. CDR1 and CDR2 (germline): SGHTA, FQGTGA. J lost 0 bases, V lost 4 bases, and 16 bases had no gene match. This CDR3 has 20 amino acids. The CDR3 loop reads CASSSGPRDRADSSYNEQFF. DNA of the CDR3: TGTGCCAGCAGCTCCGGACCGAGGGACAGGGCTGATTCCTCCTACAATGAGCAGTTCTTC.

The rearrangement joins TRBV18 to TRBJ1-2, with D perhaps matching TRBD1 (5 bases). Germline V lookup: CDR1 KGHSH, CDR2 LQKENI. The CDR3 has 14 amino acids. Trimming cost V 0 bases and J 6 bases, with 11 bases left between them. This CDR3 reads CASSPPGVPHGYTF. CDR3 DNA sequence: TGTGCCAGCTCACCACCAGGGGTACCACATGGCTACACCTTC. Full variable domain (remainder filled in from reference TRBV18 and TRBJ1-2): NAGVMQNPRHLVRRRGQEARLRCSPMKGHSHVYWYRQLPEEGLKFMVYLQKENIIDESGMPKERFSAEFPKEGPSILRIQQVVRGDSAAYFCASSPPGVPHGYTFGSGTRLTVV.

The chain carries TRBV3-1 (or the pseudogene TRBV3-2) and TRBJ2-5; D is possibly TRBD2 (5 bases). The CDR3 runs to 15 residues. Trimming pared 2 bases from V and 4 bases from J, leaving 14 bases between. Germline lookup yields CDR1 LGHDT and CDR2 YNNKEL (reference sequence). The DNA of the CDR3 is TGTGCCAGCAGCCAAACCCGTGCGGGCCGAGAGACCCAGTACTTC. Amino acid sequence: CASSQTRAGRETQYF.

This clone occurred once. Other nucleotide sequences from this sample produce the same CDR3. The chain has TRBV24-1 and TRBJ1-5; no reliable D call. CDR3 length: 12 residues. V was pared by 2 bases and J by 4 bases, with 2 bases between. Germline V gene lookup returns CDR1 KGHDR and CDR2 SFDVKD. The CDR3 coding sequence is TGTGCCACCAGTGATTCTAATCAGCCCCAGCATTTT. Translating gives CATSDSNQPQHF.

In DNA, the CDR3 is TGTGCCAGCAGGAAGCGGGAGGGGACCTACAATGAGCAGTTCTTC. Translation: CASRKREGTYNEQFF. The chain employs TRBV2 and TRBJ2-1; 10 nucleotides match TRBD2. Germline-derived CDR1 and CDR2 are SNHLY and FYNNEI. V was clipped by 6 bases and J by 2 bases; unmatched bases: 4. The CDR3 loop spans 15 amino acids.

This sequence joins TRBV2 and TRBJ1-3; D is perhaps TRBD1 (6 bases). The germline CDR1 and CDR2 sequences are SNHLY and FYNNEI. Trimming took 6 bases from V and 0 from J, leaving 12 bases between them. The CDR3 runs 15 residues. The CDR3 here is CASRERTVSGNTIYF. As DNA, the CDR3 is TGTGCCAGCAGGGAACGGACAGTCTCTGGAAACACCATATATTTT. Filled out from reference TRBV2 and TRBJ1-3, the complete variable domain reads EPEVTQTPSHQVTQMGQEVILRCVPISNHLYFYWYRQILGQKVEFLVSFYNNEISEKSEIFDDQFSVERPDGSNFTLKIRSTKLEDSAMYFCASRERTVSGNTIYFGEGSWLTVV.

The chain couples TRBV7-9 to TRBJ2-1; D may be TRBD2 (5 bases). The germline V gene encodes CDR1 SEHNR and CDR2 FQNEAQ (reference sequence). The CDR3 has 14 residues. The V gene lost 4 bases and the J gene lost 3 bases, with 10 bases spanning the gap. Here the CDR3 DNA reads TGTGCCAGCAGCTCGGGGTCGGGCTACAATGAGCAGTTCTTC. Amino acids: CASSSGSGYNEQFF.

The rearrangement joins TRBV9 to TRBJ1-3; no clear D. V lost 6 bases and J lost 0, with 13 bases in between. The germline CDR1 and CDR2 sequences are SGDLS and YYNGEE. The CDR3 runs 15 residues. CDR3 DNA: TGTGCCAGCATCACGCGAGGCCACTCTGGAAACACCATATATTTT. This encodes CASITRGHSGNTIYF. The complete variable domain, with remaining parts taken from reference TRBV9 and TRBJ1-3, reads DSGVTQTPKHLITATGQRVTLRCSPRSGDLSVYWYQQSLDQGLQFLIQYYNGEERAKGNILERFSAQQFPDLHSELNLSSLELGDSALYFCASITRGHSGNTIYFGEGSWLTVV.

The gene calls are TRBV7-9 and TRBJ1-5; tentative D call: TRBD1 (6 bases). Germline V CDR1 and CDR2: SEHNR, FQNEAQ (reference sequence). The germline V and J ends were trimmed by 5 bases and 5 bases, with 13 bases remaining between them. CDR3 length equals 14 residues. The DNA of the CDR3 is TGTGCCAGCAGCGCCGACAGGTATGATCAGCCCCAGCATTTT. The encoded protein is CASSADRYDQPQHF.

The V and J genes are TRBV19 and TRBJ2-7, with 10 bases aligning to TRBD2. In germline, CDR1 is LNHDA, CDR2 SQIVND (reference sequence). The CDR3 is made up of 17 amino acids. V dropped 0 bases and J dropped 3; count of bases not matched to a gene: 8. The CDR3 here is CASSIDLLAGRFYEQYF. The CDR3 nucleotides are TGTGCCAGTAGTATAGACCTACTAGCGGGGAGATTCTACGAGCAGTACTTC.